This T cell receptor (beta chain) was identified in a study of T cell responses to AZD1222 COVID-19 vaccine. Sequencing was performed with immunoSEQ multiplex PCR; in TCRdb, only in-frame clones are kept and a portion is missing. This table has roughly 150,000 clones, around nine tenths appearing once. Germline V gives CDR1 MDHEN, CDR2 SYDVKM. This CDR3 has 15 residues. The ends lost 2 bases at V and 6 bases at J; junction bases unmatched: 6. The chain recombines TRBV28 with TRBJ2-3; the match to TRBD1 covers 9 bases. This clonotype was sampled from an adult in good health. The specimen comprised peripheral blood, sampled on day 0 of AZD1222 vaccination. CDR3 residues: CASSLGTGSADTQYF. Written as DNA, the CDR3 is TGTGCCAGCAGTTTAGGGACAGGGTCTGCTGATACGCAGTATTTT.